The 15 T cell receptor beta chains in this list originate from one sample, sequenced in a study of blood T cell repertoires in COVID-19. TCRdb's copy holds only in-frame clones and misses some; the assay was immunoSEQ multiplex PCR. Counted here are about 400,000 clones, 80% to 90% occurring once; the ten biggest clones make up approximately 4.5%. Sequenced: peripheral blood. These receptor sequences come from a woman under 40 with acute or convalescent COVID-19.

This chain uses TRBV9 with TRBJ2-1; maybe TRBD2 (5 bases). The germline V gene encodes CDR1 SGDLS and CDR2 YYNGEE. The V end lost 2 bases, the J end lost 1 base, and 19 bases lay between the germline ends. The CDR3 consists of 18 residues. The CDR3 reads CASSVSRNDKRSYNEQFF. In DNA, the CDR3 is TGTGCCAGCAGCGTGTCTCGTAACGATAAGCGGTCCTACAATGAGCAGTTCTTC.

This chain links TRBV28 with TRBJ1-2, with 9 bases lining up with TRBD1. The V segment lost 5 bases and the J segment 8 bases; nucleotides outside the gene matches: 12. This CDR3 comprises 15 residues. In germline, CDR1 is MDHEN, CDR2 SYDVKM. CDR3 amino acids: CASSTPRPGQGGYTF. In nucleotides, the CDR3 is TGTGCCAGCAGTACCCCCCGGCCGGGACAGGGAGGCTACACCTTC.

This chain uses TRBV30 with TRBJ2-2; 13 nucleotides line up with TRBD2. J gave up 1 base and V 1 base, and 3 bases lay outside the gene matches. The germline V gene encodes CDR1 GTSNPN and CDR2 SVGIG (reference sequence). The CDR3 loop spans 17 amino acids. DNA for the CDR3: TGTGCCTGGAGTGCACGGACTAGCGGGGGGAACACCGGGGAGCTGTTTTTT. It encodes CAWSARTSGGNTGELFF. Variable domain in full (rest from reference TRBV30 and TRBJ2-2): SQTIHQWPATLVQPVGSPLSLECTVEGTSNPNLYWYRQAAGRGLQLLFYSVGIGQISSEVPQNLSASRPQDRQFILSSKKLLLSDSGFYLCAWSARTSGGNTGELFFGEGSRLTVL.

This clone was counted a few times. This chain uses TRBV4-1 with TRBJ2-5; 9 nucleotides line up with TRBD1. The CDR3 runs 15 residues. Germline values: CDR1 MGHRA, CDR2 YSYEKL. V shed 5 bases and J 7 bases; nucleotides not matched to a gene: 11. The CDR3 DNA reads TGCGCCAGCAGCTCCGAGAAGGACAGGGGAGTGACCCAGTACTTC. Translation: CASSSEKDRGVTQYF.

This chain links TRBV20-1 with TRBJ2-3, with no clear D. This CDR3 is built from 12 residues. With 3 bases removed from V and 4 bases from J, the gap between germline ends came to 8 bases. The V gene's germline CDR1 is DFQATT and CDR2 SNEGSKA (reference sequence). The CDR3: CSASGSPDTQYF. CDR3 DNA sequence: TGCAGTGCTAGTGGAAGCCCAGATACGCAGTATTTT.

The V gene is TRBV10-2, the J gene TRBJ1-4; D unclear. Deletions cut 6 bases from V and 2 bases from J, with 10 bases between. The germline V gene encodes CDR1 WSHSY and CDR2 SAAADI. The CDR3 contains 14 residues. The CDR3 region has the DNA TGCGCCAGCAGACCGGGGATCACTAATGAAAAACTGTTTTTT. Amino acids: CASRPGITNEKLFF.

V and J are TRBV5-6 and TRBJ2-1; TRBD2 matches at 8 bases. The V gene end was trimmed by 4 bases and the J gene end by 0 bases; junction bases not matched to a gene: 6. This CDR3 is 16 amino acids long. Germline lookup yields CDR1 SGHDT and CDR2 YYEEEE. CDR3 nucleotide sequence: TGTGCCAGCAGCCCTCCCGGGGGGGACTCCTACAATGAGCAGTTCTTC. This gives the protein CASSPPGGDSYNEQFF.

This clone was seen a single time. The chain joins TRBV2 to TRBJ2-7; D might be TRBD1 (5 bases). The CDR3 length is 13 residues. V was trimmed by 1 base and J by 9 bases, leaving 13 bases between them. Germline V gene sequence: CDR1 SNHLY, CDR2 FYNNEI. For the CDR3, the DNA is TGTGCCAGCAGTGAAGGCAGGGTTGGACGGCAGTACTTC. It encodes CASSEGRVGRQYF.

This chain links TRBV5-6 with TRBJ2-2; 11 nucleotides align to TRBD2. The ends lost 4 bases at V and 6 bases at J; junction bases unmatched: 8. Germline V lookup: CDR1 SGHDT, CDR2 YYEEEE. The CDR3 has 16 amino acids. The CDR3 loop reads CASSLILAGDPGELFF. The CDR3 DNA sequence: TGTGCCAGCAGCCTGATACTAGCGGGGGACCCCGGGGAGCTGTTTTTT.

CDR3: CSGFRGETEAFF. The CDR3 region has the DNA TGCAGCGGCTTCAGGGGTGAGACTGAAGCTTTCTTT. This sequence joins TRBV29-1 and TRBJ1-1; weak D call: TRBD1 (6 bases). Germline CDR1 reads SQVTM; CDR2 reads ANQGSEA. Trimming cost V 7 bases and J 5 bases, with 14 bases left between them. This CDR3 has 12 amino acids.

The gene calls are TRBV11-1 and TRBJ1-2; TRBD1 is a possible D gene (6 bases). V lost 4 bases to trimming and J lost 0 bases, with 12 bases between them. The germline CDR1 and CDR2 sequences are SGHAT and FQDESV (reference sequence). This CDR3 comprises 15 residues. CDR3 residues: CASSSWTAPNYGYTF. CDR3 DNA sequence: TGTGCCAGCAGCTCCTGGACAGCCCCTAACTATGGCTACACCTTC.

This rearrangement joins TRBV7-6 to TRBJ1-4; D may be TRBD1 (5 bases). The V end lost 5 bases, the J end lost 3 bases, and 10 bases lay between the germline ends. Germline CDR1 is SGHVS and CDR2 is FNYEAQ. The CDR3 loop spans 14 amino acids. CDR3 sequence: CASSPRASNEKLFF. For the CDR3, the DNA is TGTGCCAGCAGCCCCAGGGCCTCTAATGAAAAACTGTTTTTT.

The chain combines TRBV30 with TRBJ1-5; D is unresolved. Germline-derived CDR1 and CDR2 are GTSNPN and SVGIG (reference sequence). V was cut by 2 bases and J by 2 bases, with 10 bases left in between. The CDR3 is made up of 14 amino acids. The CDR3, as DNA: TGTGCCTGGAGTTTTTTAGGAGGCAATCAGCCCCAGCATTTT. Its protein is CAWSFLGGNQPQHF.

The J gene is TRBJ2-3, the V gene TRBV5-4, with D maybe TRBD2 (5 bases). The CDR3 is 15 residues long. The germline gives CDR1 SGHNT, CDR2 YYREEE (reference sequence). The V end lost 2 bases, the J end lost 0 bases, and 10 bases lay between the germline ends. The CDR3 nucleotides read TGTGCCAGCAGCTTAGGAGCGGCTAGCACAGATACGCAGTATTTT. This encodes CASSLGAASTDTQYF.

The rearrangement links TRBV9 to TRBJ1-2; the D is unclear. There are 13 residues in the CDR3. V shed 3 bases and J shed 4 bases, with 10 bases lying between them. Germline V lookup: CDR1 SGDLS, CDR2 YYNGEE. The CDR3 DNA follows: TGTGCCAGCAGCGCCCAGTCAAGCTATGGCTACACCTTC. It specifies CASSAQSSYGYTF.